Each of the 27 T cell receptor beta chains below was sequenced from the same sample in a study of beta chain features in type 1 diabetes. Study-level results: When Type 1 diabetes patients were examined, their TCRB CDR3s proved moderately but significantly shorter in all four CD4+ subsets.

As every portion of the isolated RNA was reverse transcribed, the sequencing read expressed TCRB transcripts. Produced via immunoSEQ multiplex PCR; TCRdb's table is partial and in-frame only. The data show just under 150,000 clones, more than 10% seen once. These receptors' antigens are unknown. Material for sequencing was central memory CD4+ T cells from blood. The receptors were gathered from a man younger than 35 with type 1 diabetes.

For the CDR3, the DNA is TGCGCCAGCAGCTTGGGGTCTCCCTCGGGCGAGCAGTACTTC. Translation: CASSLGSPSGEQYF. J is TRBJ2-7 and V is TRBV5-1; D ambiguous. V lost 0 bases and J 6 bases, leaving 13 bases between the germline ends. CDR3 length: 14 amino acids. The V gene's germline CDR1 is SGHRS and CDR2 YFSETQ.

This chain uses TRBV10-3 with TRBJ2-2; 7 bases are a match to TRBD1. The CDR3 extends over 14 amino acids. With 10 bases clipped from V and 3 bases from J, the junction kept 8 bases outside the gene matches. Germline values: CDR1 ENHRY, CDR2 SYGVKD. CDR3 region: CATATGRDTGELFF. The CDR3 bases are TGTGCCACGGCGACAGGGCGTGACACCGGGGAGCTGTTTTTT.

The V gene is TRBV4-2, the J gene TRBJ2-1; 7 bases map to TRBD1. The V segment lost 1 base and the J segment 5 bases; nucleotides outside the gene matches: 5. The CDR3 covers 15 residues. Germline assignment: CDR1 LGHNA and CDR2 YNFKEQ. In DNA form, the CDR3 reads TGTGCCAGCAGCCAAGTTCAGGGACAGCACAATGAGCAGTTCTTC. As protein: CASSQVQGQHNEQFF.

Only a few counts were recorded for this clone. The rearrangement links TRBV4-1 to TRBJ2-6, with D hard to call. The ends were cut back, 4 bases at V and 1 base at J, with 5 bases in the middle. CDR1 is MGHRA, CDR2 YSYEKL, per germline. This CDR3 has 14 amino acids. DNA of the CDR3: TGCGCCAGCAGCCCTCTGTCTGGGGCCAACGTCCTGACTTTC. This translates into CASSPLSGANVLTF.

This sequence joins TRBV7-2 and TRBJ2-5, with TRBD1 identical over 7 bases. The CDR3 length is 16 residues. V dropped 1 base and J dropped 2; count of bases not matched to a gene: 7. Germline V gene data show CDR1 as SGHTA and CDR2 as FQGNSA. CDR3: CASSLVLGGSQETQYF. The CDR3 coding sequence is TGTGCCAGCAGCTTAGTATTAGGGGGCTCACAAGAGACCCAGTACTTC.

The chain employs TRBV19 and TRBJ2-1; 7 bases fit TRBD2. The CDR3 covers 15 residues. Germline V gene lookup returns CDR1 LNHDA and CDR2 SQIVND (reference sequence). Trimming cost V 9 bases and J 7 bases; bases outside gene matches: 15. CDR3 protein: CASTSGAGNFNEQFF. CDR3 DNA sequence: TGTGCCAGCACAAGCGGGGCAGGGAACTTTAATGAGCAGTTCTTC.

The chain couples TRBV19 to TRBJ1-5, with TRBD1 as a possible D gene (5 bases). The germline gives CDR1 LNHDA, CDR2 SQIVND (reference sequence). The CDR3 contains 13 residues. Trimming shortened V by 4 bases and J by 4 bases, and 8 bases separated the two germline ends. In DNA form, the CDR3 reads TGTGCCAGTAGTAACCAGGGAAATCAGCCCCAGCATTTT. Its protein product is CASSNQGNQPQHF.

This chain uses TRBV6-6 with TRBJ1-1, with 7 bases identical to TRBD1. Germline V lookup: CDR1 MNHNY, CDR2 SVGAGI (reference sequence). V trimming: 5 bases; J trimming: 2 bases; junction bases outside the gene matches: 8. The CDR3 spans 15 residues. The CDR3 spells CASSTTGVENTEAFF. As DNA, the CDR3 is TGTGCCAGCAGTACTACAGGGGTCGAAAACACTGAAGCTTTCTTT.

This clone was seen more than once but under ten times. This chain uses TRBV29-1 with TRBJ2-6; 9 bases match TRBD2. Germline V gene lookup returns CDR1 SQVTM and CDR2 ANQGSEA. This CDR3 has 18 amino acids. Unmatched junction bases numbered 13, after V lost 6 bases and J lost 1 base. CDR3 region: CSVQAGGPILSGANVLTF. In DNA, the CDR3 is TGCAGCGTGCAAGCGGGGGGACCGATACTTTCTGGGGCCAACGTCCTGACTTTC.

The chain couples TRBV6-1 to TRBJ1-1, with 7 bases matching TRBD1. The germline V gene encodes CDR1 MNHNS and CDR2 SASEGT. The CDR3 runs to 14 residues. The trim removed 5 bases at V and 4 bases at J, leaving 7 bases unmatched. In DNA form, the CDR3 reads TGTGCCAGCAGTAGGCAGGGGGTCGCCACTGAAGCTTTCTTT. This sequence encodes CASSRQGVATEAFF.

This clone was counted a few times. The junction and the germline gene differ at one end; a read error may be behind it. The chain's CDR3 is CCVGGQGIAEAFF. CDR3 nucleotides: TGCTGCGTTGGGGGACAGGGGATCGCTGAAGCTTTCTTT. The V and J genes are TRBV29-1 and TRBJ1-1; TRBD1 matches 10 bases. CDR1 and CDR2 from the germline V gene are SQVTM and ANQGSEA. The CDR3 length is 13 residues.

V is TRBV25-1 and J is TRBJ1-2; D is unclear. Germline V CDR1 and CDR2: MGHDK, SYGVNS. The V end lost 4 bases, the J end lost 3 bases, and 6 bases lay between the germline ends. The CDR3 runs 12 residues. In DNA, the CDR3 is TGTGCCAGCAGTGGGACCGACTATGGCTACACCTTC. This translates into CASSGTDYGYTF.

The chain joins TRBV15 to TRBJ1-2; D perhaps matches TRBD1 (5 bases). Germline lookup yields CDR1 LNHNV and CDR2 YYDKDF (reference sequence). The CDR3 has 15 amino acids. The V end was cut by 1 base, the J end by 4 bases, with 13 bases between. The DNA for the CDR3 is TGTGCCACCAGCAGAGCACAGACCGGGGGCTATGGCTACACCTTC. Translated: CATSRAQTGGYGYTF.

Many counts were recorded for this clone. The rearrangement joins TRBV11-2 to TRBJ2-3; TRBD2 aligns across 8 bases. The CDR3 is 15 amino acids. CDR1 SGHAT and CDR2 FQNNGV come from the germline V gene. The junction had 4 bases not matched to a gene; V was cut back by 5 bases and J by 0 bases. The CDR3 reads CASSRLAFSTDTQYF. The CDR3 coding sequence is TGTGCCAGCAGCCGACTAGCGTTTAGCACAGATACGCAGTATTTT.

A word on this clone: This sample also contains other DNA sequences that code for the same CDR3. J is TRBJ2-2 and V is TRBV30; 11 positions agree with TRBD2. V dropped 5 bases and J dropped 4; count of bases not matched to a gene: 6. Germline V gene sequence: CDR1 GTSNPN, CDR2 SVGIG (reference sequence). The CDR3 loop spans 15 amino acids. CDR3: CAWSGTSGVTGELFF. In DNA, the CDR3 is TGTGCCTGGTCCGGGACTAGCGGTGTCACCGGGGAGCTGTTTTTT.

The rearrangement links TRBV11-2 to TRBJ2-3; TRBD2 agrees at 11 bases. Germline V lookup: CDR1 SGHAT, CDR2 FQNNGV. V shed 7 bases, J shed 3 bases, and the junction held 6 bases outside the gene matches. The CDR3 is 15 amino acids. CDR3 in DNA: TGTGCCAGCAACACGGGACTAGCGGTAACAGATACGCAGTATTTT. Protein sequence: CASNTGLAVTDTQYF.

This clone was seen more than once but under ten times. The CDR3 spells CAWARVVNTEAFF. The DNA of the CDR3 is TGTGCCTGGGCCAGAGTGGTGAACACTGAAGCTTTCTTT. The chain carries TRBV30 and TRBJ1-1; D remains unclear. V was trimmed by 5 bases and J by 0 bases, leaving 10 bases between them. The CDR3 covers 13 residues. Germline CDR1 GTSNPN, CDR2 SVGIG (reference sequence).

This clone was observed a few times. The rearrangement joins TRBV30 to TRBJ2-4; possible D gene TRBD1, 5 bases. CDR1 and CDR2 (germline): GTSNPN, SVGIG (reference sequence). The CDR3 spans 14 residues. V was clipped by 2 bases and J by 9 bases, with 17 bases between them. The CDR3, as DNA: TGTGCCTGGAGTAAGGGGCCCCATTCAAGCATTCAGTACTTC. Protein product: CAWSKGPHSSIQYF.

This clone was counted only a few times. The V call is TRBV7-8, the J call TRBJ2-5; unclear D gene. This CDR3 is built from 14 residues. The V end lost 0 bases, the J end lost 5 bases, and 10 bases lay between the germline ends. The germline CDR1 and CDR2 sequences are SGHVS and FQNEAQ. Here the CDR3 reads CASSLAVVGETQYF. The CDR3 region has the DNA TGTGCCAGCAGCTTAGCGGTGGTGGGCGAGACCCAGTACTTC.

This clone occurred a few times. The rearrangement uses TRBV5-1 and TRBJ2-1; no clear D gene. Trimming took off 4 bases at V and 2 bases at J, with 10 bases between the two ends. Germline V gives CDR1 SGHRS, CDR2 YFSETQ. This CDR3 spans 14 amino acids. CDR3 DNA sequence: TGCGCCAGCAGCATGACATTGGCCTACAATGAGCAGTTCTTC. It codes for CASSMTLAYNEQFF.

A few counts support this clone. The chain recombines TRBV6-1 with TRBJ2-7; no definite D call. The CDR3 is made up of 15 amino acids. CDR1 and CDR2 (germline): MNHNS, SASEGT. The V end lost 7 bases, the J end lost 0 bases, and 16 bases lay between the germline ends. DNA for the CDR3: TGTGCCAGCAACCCGTCAGGTACCTTCTCCTACGAGCAGTACTTC. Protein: CASNPSGTFSYEQYF.

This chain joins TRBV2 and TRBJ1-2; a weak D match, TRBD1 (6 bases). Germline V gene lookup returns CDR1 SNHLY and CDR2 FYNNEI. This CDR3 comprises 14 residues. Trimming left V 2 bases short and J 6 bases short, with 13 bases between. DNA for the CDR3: TGTGCCAGCAGTGAATCCGAGGGGGGTCATGGCTACACCTTC. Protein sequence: CASSESEGGHGYTF.

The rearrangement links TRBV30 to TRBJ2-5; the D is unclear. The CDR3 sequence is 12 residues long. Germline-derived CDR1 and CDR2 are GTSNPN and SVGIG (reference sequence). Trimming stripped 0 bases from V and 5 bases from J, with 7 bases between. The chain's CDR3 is CAWSVNGETQYF. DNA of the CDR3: TGTGCCTGGAGTGTGAACGGGGAGACCCAGTACTTC.

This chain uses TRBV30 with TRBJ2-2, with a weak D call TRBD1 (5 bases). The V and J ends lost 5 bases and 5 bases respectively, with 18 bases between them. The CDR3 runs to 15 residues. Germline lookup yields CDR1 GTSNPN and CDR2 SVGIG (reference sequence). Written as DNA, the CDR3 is TGTGCCTGGGGATGGTCCAGGGTTGGGACCGGGGAGCTGTTTTTT. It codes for CAWGWSRVGTGELFF. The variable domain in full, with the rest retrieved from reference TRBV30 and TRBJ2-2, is SQTIHQWPATLVQPVGSPLSLECTVEGTSNPNLYWYRQAAGRGLQLLFYSVGIGQISSEVPQNLSASRPQDRQFILSSKKLLLSDSGFYLCAWGWSRVGTGELFFGEGSRLTVL.

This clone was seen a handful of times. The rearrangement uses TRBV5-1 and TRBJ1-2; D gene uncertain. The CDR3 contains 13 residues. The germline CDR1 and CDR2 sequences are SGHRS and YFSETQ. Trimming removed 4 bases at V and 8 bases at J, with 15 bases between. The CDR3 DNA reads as TGCGCCAGCAGCCCCTCGGGTGATATCGGCTACACCTTC. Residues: CASSPSGDIGYTF.

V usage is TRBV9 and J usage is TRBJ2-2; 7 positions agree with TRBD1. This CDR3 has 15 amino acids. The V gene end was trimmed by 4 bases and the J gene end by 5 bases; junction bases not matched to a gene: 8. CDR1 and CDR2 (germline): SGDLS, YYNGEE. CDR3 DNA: TGTGCCAGCAGCCCTCACCCGGGACAGACCGGGGAGCTGTTTTTT. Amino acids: CASSPHPGQTGELFF.

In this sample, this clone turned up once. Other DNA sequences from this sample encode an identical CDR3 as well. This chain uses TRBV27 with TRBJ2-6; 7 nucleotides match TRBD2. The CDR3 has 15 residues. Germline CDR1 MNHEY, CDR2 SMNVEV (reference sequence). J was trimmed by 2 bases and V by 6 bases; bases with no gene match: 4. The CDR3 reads CASRLAGAGANVLTF. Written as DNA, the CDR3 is TGTGCCAGCAGACTTGCGGGAGCTGGGGCCAACGTCCTGACTTTC.